What follows are 4 T cell receptor beta chains derived from one specimen sequenced in a study of human T cells and chemical hapten exposure (dated by TCRdb to about 2021). The time point tag for this specimen amounts to: pre-sensitization, week 0. What the treatment or condition label conveys for this sample: therapeutic diphenylcyclopropenone sensitization with weekly scalp DPC. The method behind the library was RACE. TCRdb shows the sequencer as NextSeq 500. TCRdb itself trimmed the public reads at Q25 with fastp, ran MiXCR and retained productive beta chains. Duplicate CDR3 protein sequences are folded into a single record with the most common DNA and genes. The sample yields approximately 320,000 distinct CDR3 sequences; 5% to 6.5% were counted once. Approximately 8.2% of the sample is in the top ten clones. The sequenced sample was whole blood, obtained in connection with sensitization to the hapten diphenylcyclopropenone (DPC). Receptors originate from a woman aged 18-35 years with alopecia areata. Some clones in this sample may be carry-over from other donors' samples.

Written as DNA, the CDR3 is TGTGCCAGCAGTCTCTTTGACAGGGAGAGGCAGCCCCAGCATTTT. Its translation: CASSLFDRERQPQHF. V is TRBV2 and J is TRBJ1-5, with 7 nucleotides matching TRBD1. This CDR3 region has 15 residues. Trimming cost V 5 bases and J 7 bases; bases outside gene matches: 11. The germline gives CDR1 SNHLY, CDR2 FYNNEI.

This clonotype was seen more than once but under ten times. The rearrangement links TRBV10-3 to TRBJ1-4; 7 bases match TRBD1. CDR1 and CDR2 from the germline V gene are ENHRY and SYGVKD. This CDR3 has 14 residues. J lost 4 bases, V lost 4 bases, and 3 bases had no gene match. The CDR3: CAISVDRVNEKLFF. The CDR3 coding sequence is TGTGCCATCAGTGTAGACAGGGTTAATGAAAAACTGTTTTTT.

V usage is TRBV20-1 and J usage is TRBJ1-1; D is uncertain. The CDR3 length is 14 residues. V was clipped by 3 bases and J by 4 bases, with 15 bases between them. Germline CDR1 is DFQATT and CDR2 is SNEGSKA (reference sequence). CDR3 in DNA: TGCAGTGCTAGGGACCGACCCCGTTTCACTGAAGCTTTCTTT. Its translation is CSARDRPRFTEAFF.

The chain recombines TRBV6-5 with TRBJ2-7; D is unclear. Germline loops: CDR1 MNHEY, CDR2 SVGAGI. V dropped 5 bases and J dropped 5 bases, with 13 bases sitting between them. The CDR3 runs 13 residues. Here the CDR3 reads CASSNGGGDEQYF. DNA for the CDR3: TGTGCCAGCAGTAACGGTGGTGGGGACGAGCAGTACTTC.